This paragraph covers one T cell receptor (beta chain) sequence. Its specificity is unknown. The data derive from a study of CD8+CD57+ T cells in acquired aplastic anemia. It was genomic DNA that served as the template for profiling TCR beta VDJ and CDR3. TCRdb re-called the reads through MiXCR, storing one row per CDR3 protein. Among about 470,000 distinct CDR3 sequences listed, around a third were seen once. Study results and limitations: Comparison of patients with controls identified about 30 shared CD8+ CDR3 sequences. In CD8+ cells, Simpson's diversity showed no significant difference between patients and controls.

J gave up 5 bases and V 2 bases, and 9 bases lay outside the gene matches. This CDR3 comprises 16 residues. The authors sequenced patients whose flow cytometry had shown CD8+CD57+ cell expansion. Patients were treatment-naive when blood was sampled. This clonotype was sampled from a human donor with aplastic anemia. The chain has TRBV12-3 or TRBV12-4 and TRBJ2-7, with 10 bases matching TRBD1. Sample: sorted CD4+, CD8+, or CD8+CD57+ T cells (not recorded which) from PBMCs. In DNA form, the CDR3 reads TGTGCCAGCAGTTTAAAGGTTTCCGGGACAGGGGACGAGCAGTACTTC. The encoded protein is CASSLKVSGTGDEQYF.